This T cell receptor beta chain originates from a study of shared clonotypes between healthy human individuals. Produced via immunoSEQ multiplex PCR; TCRdb's table is partial and in-frame only. The table has approximately 2.4 million clones, approximately 94% seen once; the top ten hold roughly 0.13%. This CDR3 region has 13 residues. Trimming removed 6 bases from V and 5 bases from J, with 14 bases in between. The germline CDR1 and CDR2 sequences are SNHLY and FYNNEI. Study-wide findings and caveats: Specimens sampled were limited to blood, with tissue repertoires likely differing.

This clone has just a few counts. Its antigen is unknown. Sequenced material: naive CD4+ T cells sorted from blood. Regarding subset: CD45RA+ positively selected. The V gene is TRBV2, the J gene TRBJ2-7; D may be TRBD2 (5 bases). This TCR was sampled from a man between 18 and 29 years old in good health. The CDR3 loop is CASRDLRGHEQYF. CDR3 in DNA: TGTGCCAGCAGGGATCTCCGGGGTCACGAGCAGTACTTC.